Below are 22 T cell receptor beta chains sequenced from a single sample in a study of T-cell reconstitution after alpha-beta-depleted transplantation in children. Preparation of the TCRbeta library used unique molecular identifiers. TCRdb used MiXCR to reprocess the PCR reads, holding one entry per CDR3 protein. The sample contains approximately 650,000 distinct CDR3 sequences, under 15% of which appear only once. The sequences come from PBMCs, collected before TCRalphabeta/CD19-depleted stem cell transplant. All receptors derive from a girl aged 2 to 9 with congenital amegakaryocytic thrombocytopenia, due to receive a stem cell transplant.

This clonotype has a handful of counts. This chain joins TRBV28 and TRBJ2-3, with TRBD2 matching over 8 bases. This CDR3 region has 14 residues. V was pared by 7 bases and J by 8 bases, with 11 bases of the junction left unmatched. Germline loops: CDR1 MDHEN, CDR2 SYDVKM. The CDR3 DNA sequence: TGTGCCAGCATTCGCGCGGGGGGCGCGGGTACGCAGTATTTT. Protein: CASIRAGGAGTQYF. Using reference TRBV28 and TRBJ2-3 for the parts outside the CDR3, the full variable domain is DVKVTQSSRYLVKRTGEKVFLECVQDMDHENMFWYRQDPGLGLRLIYFSYDVKMKEKGDIPEGYSVSREKKERFSLILESASTNQTSMYLCASIRAGGAGTQYFGPGTRLTVL.

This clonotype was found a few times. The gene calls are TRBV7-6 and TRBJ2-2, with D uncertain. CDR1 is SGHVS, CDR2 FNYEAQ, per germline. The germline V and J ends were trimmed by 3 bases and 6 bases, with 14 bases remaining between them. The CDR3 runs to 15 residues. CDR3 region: CASSFVKRKPGELFF. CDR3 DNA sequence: TGTGCCAGCAGCTTTGTGAAACGGAAGCCCGGGGAGCTGTTTTTT.

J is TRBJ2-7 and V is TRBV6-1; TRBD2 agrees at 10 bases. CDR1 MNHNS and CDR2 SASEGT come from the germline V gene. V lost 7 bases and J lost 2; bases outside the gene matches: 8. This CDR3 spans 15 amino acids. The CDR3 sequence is CASNSGTSATYEQYF. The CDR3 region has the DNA TGTGCCAGCAACTCAGGGACTAGCGCTACCTACGAGCAGTACTTC.

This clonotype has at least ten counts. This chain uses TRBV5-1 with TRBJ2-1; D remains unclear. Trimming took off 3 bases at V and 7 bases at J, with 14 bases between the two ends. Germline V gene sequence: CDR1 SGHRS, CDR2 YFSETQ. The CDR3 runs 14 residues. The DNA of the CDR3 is TGCGCCAGCAGCTATGGGATCGGCGAAAATGAGCAGTTCTTC. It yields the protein CASSYGIGENEQFF.

The CDR3 sequence: CASSRFGPQHF. The CDR3 DNA reads as TGTGCCAGCAGCCGCTTTGGGCCCCAGCATTTT. The J gene is TRBJ1-5, the V gene TRBV28; D not certain. The CDR3 has 11 amino acids. Germline V lookup: CDR1 MDHEN, CDR2 SYDVKM. Trimming took off 6 bases at V and 9 bases at J, with 9 bases between the two ends.

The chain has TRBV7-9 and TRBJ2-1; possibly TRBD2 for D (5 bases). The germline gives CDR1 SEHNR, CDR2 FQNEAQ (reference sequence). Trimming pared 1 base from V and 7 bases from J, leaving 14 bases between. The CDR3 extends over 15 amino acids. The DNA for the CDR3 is TGTGCCAGCAGCTTAGTGCTAGCCTTGGGGAATGAGCAGTTCTTC. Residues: CASSLVLALGNEQFF.

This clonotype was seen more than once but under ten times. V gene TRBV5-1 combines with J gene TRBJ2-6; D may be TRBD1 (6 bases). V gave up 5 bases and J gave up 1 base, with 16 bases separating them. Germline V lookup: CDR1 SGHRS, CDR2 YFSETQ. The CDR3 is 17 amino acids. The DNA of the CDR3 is TGCGCCAGCAGAAGACAAACACAGGGTTCTGGGGCCAACGTCCTGACTTTC. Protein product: CASRRQTQGSGANVLTF.

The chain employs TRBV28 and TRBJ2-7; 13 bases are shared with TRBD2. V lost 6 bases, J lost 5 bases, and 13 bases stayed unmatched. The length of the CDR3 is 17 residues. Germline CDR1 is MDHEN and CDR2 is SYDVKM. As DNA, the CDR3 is TGTGCCAGCAGGATTCCCCCCGGACTAGCGGGAGCAGACGAGCAGTACTTC. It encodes CASRIPPGLAGADEQYF.

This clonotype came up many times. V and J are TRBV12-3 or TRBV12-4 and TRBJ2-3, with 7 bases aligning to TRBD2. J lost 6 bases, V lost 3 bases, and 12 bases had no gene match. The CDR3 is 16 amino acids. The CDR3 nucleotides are TGTGCCAGCAGTTTCCTCTTTCGGGACGGGAGGGATACGCAGTATTTT. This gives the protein CASSFLFRDGRDTQYF.

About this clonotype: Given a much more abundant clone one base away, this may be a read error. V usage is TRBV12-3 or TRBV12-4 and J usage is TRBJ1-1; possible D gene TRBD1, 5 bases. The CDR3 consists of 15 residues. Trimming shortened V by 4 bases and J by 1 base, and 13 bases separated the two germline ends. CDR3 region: CASSSGLLANTEAFF. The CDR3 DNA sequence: TGTGCCAGCAGTTCGGGACTGTTGGCGAACACTGAAGCTTTCTTT.

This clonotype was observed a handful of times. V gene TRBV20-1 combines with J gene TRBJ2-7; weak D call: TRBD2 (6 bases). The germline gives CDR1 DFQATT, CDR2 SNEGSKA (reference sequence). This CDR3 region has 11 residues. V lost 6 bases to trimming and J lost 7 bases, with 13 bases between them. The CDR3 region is CSATRTFEQYF. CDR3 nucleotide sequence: TGCAGTGCGACTAGGACGTTTGAGCAGTACTTC.

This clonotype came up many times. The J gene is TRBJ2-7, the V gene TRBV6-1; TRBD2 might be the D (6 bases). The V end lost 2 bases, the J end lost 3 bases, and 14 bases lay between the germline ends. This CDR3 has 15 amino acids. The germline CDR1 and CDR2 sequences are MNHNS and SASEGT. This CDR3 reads CASSEWELASYEQYF. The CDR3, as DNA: TGTGCCAGCAGTGAATGGGAGCTAGCGAGCTACGAGCAGTACTTC.

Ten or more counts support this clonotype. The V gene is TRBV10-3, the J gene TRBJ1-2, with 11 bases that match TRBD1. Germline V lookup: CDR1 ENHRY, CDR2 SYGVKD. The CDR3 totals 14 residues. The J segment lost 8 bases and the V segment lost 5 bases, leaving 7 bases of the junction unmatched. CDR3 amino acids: CAISIGQGAAGYTF. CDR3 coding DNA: TGTGCCATCAGTATCGGACAGGGGGCTGCCGGCTACACCTTC.

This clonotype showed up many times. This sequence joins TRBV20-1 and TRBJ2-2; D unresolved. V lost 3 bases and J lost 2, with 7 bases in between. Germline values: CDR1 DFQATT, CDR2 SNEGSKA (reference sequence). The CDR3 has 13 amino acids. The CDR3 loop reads CSASLPNTGELFF. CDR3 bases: TGCAGTGCTAGTCTCCCAAACACCGGGGAGCTGTTTTTT.

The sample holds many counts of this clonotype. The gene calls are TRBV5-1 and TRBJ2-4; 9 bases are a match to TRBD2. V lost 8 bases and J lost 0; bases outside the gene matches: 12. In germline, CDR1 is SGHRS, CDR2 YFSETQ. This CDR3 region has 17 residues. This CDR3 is CARSPEAGGEAKNIQYF. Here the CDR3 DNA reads TGCGCCAGGTCGCCCGAAGCGGGAGGTGAAGCCAAAAACATTCAGTACTTC.

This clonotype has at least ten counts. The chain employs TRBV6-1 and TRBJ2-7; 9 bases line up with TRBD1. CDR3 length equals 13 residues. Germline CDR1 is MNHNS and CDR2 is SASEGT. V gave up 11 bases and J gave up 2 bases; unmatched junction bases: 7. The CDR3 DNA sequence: TGTGCCGTCCAACGGGACAGGGCCTACGAGCAGTACTTC. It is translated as CAVQRDRAYEQYF.

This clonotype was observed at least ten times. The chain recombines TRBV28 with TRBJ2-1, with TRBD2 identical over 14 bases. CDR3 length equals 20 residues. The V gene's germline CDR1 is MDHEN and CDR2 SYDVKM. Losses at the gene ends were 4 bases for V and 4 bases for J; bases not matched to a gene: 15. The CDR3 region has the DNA TGTGCCAGCAGTTCTATTATGGGGACTAGCGGGAGCTTGGGGTACAATGAGCAGTTCTTC. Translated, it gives CASSSIMGTSGSLGYNEQFF.

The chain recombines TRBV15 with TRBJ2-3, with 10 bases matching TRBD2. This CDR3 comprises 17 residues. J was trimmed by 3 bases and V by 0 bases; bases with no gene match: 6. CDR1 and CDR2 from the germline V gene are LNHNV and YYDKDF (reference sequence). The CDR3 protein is CATSRDGGLADTDTQYF. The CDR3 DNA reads TGTGCCACCAGCAGAGATGGCGGACTAGCGGATACAGATACGCAGTATTTT.

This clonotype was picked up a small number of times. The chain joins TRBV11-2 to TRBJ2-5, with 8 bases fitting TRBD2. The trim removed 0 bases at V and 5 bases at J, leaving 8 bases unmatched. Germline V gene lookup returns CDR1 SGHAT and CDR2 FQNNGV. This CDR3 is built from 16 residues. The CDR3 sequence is CASSLDRGLAWETQYF. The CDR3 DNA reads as TGTGCCAGCAGCTTAGACCGCGGACTAGCATGGGAGACCCAGTACTTC.

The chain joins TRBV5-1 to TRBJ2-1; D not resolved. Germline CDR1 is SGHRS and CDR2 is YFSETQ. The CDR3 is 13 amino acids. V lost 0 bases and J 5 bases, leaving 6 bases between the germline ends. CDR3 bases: TGCGCCAGCAGCTTGGTTGTGCACAATGAGCAGTTCTTC. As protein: CASSLVVHNEQFF.

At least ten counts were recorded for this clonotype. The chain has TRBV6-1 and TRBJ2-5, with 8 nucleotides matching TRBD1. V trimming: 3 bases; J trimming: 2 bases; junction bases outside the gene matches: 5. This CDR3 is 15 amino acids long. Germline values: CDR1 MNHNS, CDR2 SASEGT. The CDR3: CASSDWDRYQETQYF. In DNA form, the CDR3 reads TGTGCCAGCAGTGATTGGGACAGGTATCAAGAGACCCAGTACTTC.

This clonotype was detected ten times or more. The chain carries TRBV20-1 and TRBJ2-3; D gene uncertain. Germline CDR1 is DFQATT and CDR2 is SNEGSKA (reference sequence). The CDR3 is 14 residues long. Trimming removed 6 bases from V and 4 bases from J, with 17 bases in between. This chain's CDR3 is CSAHPPHGADTQYF. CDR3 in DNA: TGCAGTGCCCACCCTCCACATGGGGCAGATACGCAGTATTTT.